This TCR beta chain was identified in a study of cytomegalovirus exposure and HLA in healthy donors (dated by TCRdb to the late 2010s). Some background on the complete study: According to a later analysis, one platform produced both the 110 or so validation repertoires and the 730 or so repertoires of the first cohort. The aim of the study was to test whether cataloging public T cell receptors could identify signatures of past pathogen exposure. In addition to the first cohort of hundreds of subjects, a separate validation cohort of some 120 different subjects was used. To predict cytomegalovirus infection status, the study brought together high-throughput TCR immunosequencing, statistical association of individual TCRs with disease status, and machine learning. General study outcomes and caveats: According to the authors, the approach could potentially be generalized to other disease states and immunological phenotypes. Most TCR sequences were observed very rarely across donors, whereas some public TCRs were present in many individuals. In vitro tests confirmed that a few of the cytomegalovirus-associated TCR beta chains recognize cytomegalovirus antigens. The study gave a list of under 200 TCR beta chains associated with cytomegalovirus. Subsequent analysis determined that TCRs grouped into clusters in the first cohort also showed a tendency toward co-occurrence across the roughly 130 validation repertoires, and 94% of cluster scores exceeded 0. In both the original and validation cohorts, the classifier was reported to diagnose cytomegalovirus status with high specificity and sensitivity. The validation cohort had no HLA typing available for a later analysis, so co-occurrence within that cohort was assessed over all 120 or so repertoires.

From the cysteine through the phenylalanine, the CDR3 covers 15 amino acids. The sequence is cut down to CDR3 DNA, 45 bases in frame from base 1. Reading the germline V gene gives CDR1 SGHTA and CDR2 FQGNSA. Clipping removes 5 bases from V and 6 bases from J, with 9 as the unmatched junction base count. A note on this clone: This receptor's antigen is unknown. No base qualities exist here, and no much larger clone lies one base off it.

The library was produced with the immunoSEQ multiplex PCR assay. As for how the authors treated the data: A statistical classification framework was developed to diagnose cytomegalovirus status using the catalog of TCR beta chain sequences. Drawn from immuneACCESS, this table holds only the in-frame rearrangements with V and J called that TCRdb kept. Clones are partly lost; checked studies trace under half to an unresolved V gene and leave the rest unexplained. D and trimming were read from the DNA, whereas the V and J calls and clone size are those reported in that table. In this sample the table shows 200,000 or so clones, 84% of which occur a single time. The ten largest clones add up to about an eighth of the sample. Separate from the roughly 630-subject first cohort, the validation cohort of 90 to 150 subjects was the group to which the donors belonged.

Sequenced: PBMCs. This chain joins TRBV7-2 to TRBJ1-4, and TRBD1 aligns with 7 junction nucleotides. The sequence was collected from a woman in her 30s in good health and CMV-seropositive. The CDR3 region has the sequence CASSVRQGSDEKLFF. The DNA sequence follows: TGTGCCAGCAGCGTCCGACAGGGCAGTGATGAAAAACTGTTTTTT.